This TCR beta chain was captured by sequencing in a study of lymphopenia after photon versus proton radiotherapy. Points from the study as a whole: Oligoclonal CD8+ Temra expansion after nadir drove photon patients' diversity drop. Proton therapy kept repertoires fairly stable, unlike photons, which gained effector/memory cells. Only patients who died were analyzed for survival; proton advantage is unproven.

Sequencing was performed with immunoSEQ multiplex PCR; in TCRdb, only in-frame clones are kept and a portion is missing. Of roughly 30,000 clones in the sample, around 90% were seen once. Between the trimmed V and J ends, which lost 1 base and 0 bases, there was a span of 12 bases. This CDR3 region has 16 residues. The germline CDR1 and CDR2 sequences are MDHEN and SYDVKM. Remarks on this clone: Antigen: not known.

The chain carries TRBV28 and TRBJ1-2; TRBD1 might be the D (5 bases). Source: peripheral blood, taken from a patient treated with proton-based radiotherapy. This clonotype originated in a woman aged 60-75 years with cholangiocarcinoma. Some clones in this sample may be carry-over from other donors' samples. CDR3 amino acids: CASSLSGPNSNYGYTF. DNA for the CDR3: TGTGCCAGCAGTTTATCAGGGCCCAACTCTAACTATGGCTACACCTTC.